This entry features one T cell receptor beta chain sequence. The sample is drawn from a study of blood T cell repertoires in COVID-19. Study background: The United States, Italy and Spain provided the acute and convalescent COVID-19 samples.

The V gene end was trimmed by 6 bases and the J gene end by 6 bases; junction bases not matched to a gene: 7. The CDR3 spans 13 residues. Germline V gene lookup returns CDR1 LNHDA and CDR2 SQIVND (reference sequence). Generated by immunoSEQ multiplex PCR, the TCRdb table keeps only in-frame clones and is missing some. The sample includes more than 90,000 clones, roughly 87% of them seen just once. The sequencing sample was made of peripheral blood. This clonotype originated in a human donor in a cohort sampled during active COVID-19. J is TRBJ1-2 and V is TRBV19; 7 nucleotides agree with TRBD1. The CDR3 loop is CASRPTGIDGYTF. Here the CDR3 DNA reads TGTGCCAGTAGGCCGACAGGGATTGATGGCTACACCTTC.